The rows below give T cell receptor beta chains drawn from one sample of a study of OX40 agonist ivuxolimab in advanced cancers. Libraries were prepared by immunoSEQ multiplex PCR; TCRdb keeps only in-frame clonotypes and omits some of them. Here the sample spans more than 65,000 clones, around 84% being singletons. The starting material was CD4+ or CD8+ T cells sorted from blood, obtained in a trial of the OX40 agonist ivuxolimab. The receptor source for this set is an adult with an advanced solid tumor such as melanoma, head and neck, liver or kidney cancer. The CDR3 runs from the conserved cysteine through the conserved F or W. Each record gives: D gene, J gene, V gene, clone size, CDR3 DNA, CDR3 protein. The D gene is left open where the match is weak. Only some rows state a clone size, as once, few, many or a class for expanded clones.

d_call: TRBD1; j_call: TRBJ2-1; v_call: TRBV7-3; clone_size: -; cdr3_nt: TGTGCCAGCAGCTTACGGCGACAGGGGATCTACAATGAGCAGTTCTTC; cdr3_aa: CASSLRRQGIYNEQFF
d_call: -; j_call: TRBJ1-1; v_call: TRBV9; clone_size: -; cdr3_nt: TGTGCCAGCAGCGTACGGGGGAACACTGAAGCTTTCTTT; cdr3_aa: CASSVRGNTEAFF
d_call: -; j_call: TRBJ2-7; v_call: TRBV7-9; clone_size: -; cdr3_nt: TGTGCCAGCAGCTTAGAATTTAGCTTCTTTACAGAGTCCTACGAGCAGTACTTC; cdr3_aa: CASSLEFSFFTESYEQYF
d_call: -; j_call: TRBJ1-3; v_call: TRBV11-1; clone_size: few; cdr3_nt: TGTGCCAGCAGCCTAGAGACCTCTGGAAACACCATATATTTT; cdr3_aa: CASSLETSGNTIYF
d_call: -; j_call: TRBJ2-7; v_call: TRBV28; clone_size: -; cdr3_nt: TGTGCCAGCCCCTCCGGGGGTGGAGAGCAGTACTTC; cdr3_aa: CASPSGGGEQYF
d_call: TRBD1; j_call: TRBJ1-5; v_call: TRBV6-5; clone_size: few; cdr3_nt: TGTGCCAGCAGTTCCAACAGGGGAGATCAGCCCCAGCATTTT; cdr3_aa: CASSSNRGDQPQHF
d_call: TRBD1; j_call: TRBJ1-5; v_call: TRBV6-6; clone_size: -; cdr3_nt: TGTGCCAGCAGTTACCATGGACAGGGGAGTCAGCCCCAGCATTTT; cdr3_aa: CASSYHGQGSQPQHF
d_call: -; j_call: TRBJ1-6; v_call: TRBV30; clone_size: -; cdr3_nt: TGTGCCTGCAAAAATAACTATAATTCACCCCTCCACTTT; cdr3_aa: CACKNNYNSPLHF
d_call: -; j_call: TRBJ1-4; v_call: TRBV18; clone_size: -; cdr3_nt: TGTGCCAGCTCACCCTCCCCGGGGGGTAGCATCGGTACTAATGAAAAACTGTTTTTT; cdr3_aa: CASSPSPGGSIGTNEKLFF
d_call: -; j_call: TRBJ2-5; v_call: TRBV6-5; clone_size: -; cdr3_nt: TGTGCCAGCAGTTACAGTCTTCTGGCGGCCCAAGAGACCCAGTACTTC; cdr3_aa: CASSYSLLAAQETQYF
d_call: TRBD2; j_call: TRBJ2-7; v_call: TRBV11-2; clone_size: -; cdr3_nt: TGTGCCAGCAGCTTAGGGGGCAGCGGGAGCTCCTACGAGCAGTACTTC; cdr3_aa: CASSLGGSGSSYEQYF
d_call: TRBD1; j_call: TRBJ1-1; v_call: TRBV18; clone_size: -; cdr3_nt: TGTGCCAGCTCACCCACCAAGGGGGCGAGGACTGAAGCTTTCTTT; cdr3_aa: CASSPTKGARTEAFF
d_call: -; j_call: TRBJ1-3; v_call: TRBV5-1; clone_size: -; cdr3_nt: TGCGCCAGCAGCTTGACAGATTCCTTCTCTGGAAACACCATATATTTT; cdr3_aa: CASSLTDSFSGNTIYF
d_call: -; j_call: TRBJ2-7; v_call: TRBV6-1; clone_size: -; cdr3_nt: TGTGCCAGCAGTTGGACGTTCTACGAGCAGTACTTC; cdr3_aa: CASSWTFYEQYF
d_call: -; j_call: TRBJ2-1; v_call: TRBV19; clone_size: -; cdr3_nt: TGTGCCAGTAGTAGGGAGGGGGGCGCGGGGCCCTACAATGAGCAGTTCTTC; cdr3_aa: CASSREGGAGPYNEQFF
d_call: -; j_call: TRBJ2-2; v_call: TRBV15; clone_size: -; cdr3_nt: TGTGCCACCAGCAGAGATCTGTACGGGGAGCTGTTTTTT; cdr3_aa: CATSRDLYGELFF
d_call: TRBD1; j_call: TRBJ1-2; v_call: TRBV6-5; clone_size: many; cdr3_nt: TGTGCCAGCAGTTACGGGACAGGGGGCTATGGCTACACCTTC; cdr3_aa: CASSYGTGGYGYTF
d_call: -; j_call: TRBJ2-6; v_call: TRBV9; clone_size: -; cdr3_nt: TGTGCCAGCAGCCCACTCGGGAGCCTCTTCTCTGGGGCCAACGTCCTGACTTTC; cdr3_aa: CASSPLGSLFSGANVLTF
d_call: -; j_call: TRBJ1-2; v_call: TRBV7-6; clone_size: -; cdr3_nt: TGTGCCAGCAGCTTAGGAGACTATGGCTACACCTTC; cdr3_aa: CASSLGDYGYTF